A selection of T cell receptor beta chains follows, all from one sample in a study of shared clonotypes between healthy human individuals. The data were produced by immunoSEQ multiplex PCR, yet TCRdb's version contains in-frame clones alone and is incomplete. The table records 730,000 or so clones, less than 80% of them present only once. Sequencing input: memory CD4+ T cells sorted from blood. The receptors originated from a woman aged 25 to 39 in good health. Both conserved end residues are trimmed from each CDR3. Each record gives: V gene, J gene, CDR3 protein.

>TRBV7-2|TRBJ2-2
ASSSDREVGELF
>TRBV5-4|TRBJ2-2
ASSYFSGRGTGELF
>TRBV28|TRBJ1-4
ASSSQGREKLF
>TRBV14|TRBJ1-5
ASSQIPYSNQPQH
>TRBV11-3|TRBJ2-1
ASSALAGGTANEQF
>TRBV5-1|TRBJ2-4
ASSPGGVLAKNIQY
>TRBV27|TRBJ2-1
ASSPTLGDADPPEQF
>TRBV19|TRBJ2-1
ASNEYSGYNEQF
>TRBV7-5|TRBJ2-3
VRSPYSGDCTDTQY
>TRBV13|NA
ASSPIPGQGTWREGGYEQY
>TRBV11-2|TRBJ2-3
ASSLTSLAANTDTQY
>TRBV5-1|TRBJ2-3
ASSWGQLDTQY
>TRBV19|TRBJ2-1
ASSIWGNEQF
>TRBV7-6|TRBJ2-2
ASSRNYDTGELF
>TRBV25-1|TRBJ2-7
ASSESFKREYYEQY
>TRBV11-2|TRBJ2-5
ASSPTSGQETQY
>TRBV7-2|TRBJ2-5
ASSYGQAQETQY